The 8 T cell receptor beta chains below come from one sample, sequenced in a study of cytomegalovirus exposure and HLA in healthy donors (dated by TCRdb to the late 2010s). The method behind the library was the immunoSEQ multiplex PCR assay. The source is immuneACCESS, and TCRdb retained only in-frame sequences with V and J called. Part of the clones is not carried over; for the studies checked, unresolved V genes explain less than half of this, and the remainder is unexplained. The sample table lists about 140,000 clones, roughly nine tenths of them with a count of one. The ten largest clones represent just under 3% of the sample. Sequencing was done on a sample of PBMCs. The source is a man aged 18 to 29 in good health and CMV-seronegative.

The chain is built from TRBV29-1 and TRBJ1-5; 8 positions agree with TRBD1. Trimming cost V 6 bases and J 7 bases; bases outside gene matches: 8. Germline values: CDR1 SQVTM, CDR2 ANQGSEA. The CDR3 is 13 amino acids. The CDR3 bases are TGCAGCGTCGCTCAGGGGGCAGGGCAGCCCCAGCATTTT. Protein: CSVAQGAGQPQHF.

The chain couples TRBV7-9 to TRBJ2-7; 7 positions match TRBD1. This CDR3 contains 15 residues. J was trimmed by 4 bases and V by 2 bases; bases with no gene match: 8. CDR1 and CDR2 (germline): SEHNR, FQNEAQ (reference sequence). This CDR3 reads CASSLLQGPKYEQYF. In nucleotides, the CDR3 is TGTGCCAGCAGCTTATTACAGGGGCCCAAGTACGAGCAGTACTTC.

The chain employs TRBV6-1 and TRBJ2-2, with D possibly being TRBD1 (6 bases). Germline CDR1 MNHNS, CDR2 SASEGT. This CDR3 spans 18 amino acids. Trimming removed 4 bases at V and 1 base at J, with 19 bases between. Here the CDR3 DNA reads TGTGCCAGCAGTGGGTATTCGGTCTGGACAGAGAACACCGGGGAGCTGTTTTTT. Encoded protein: CASSGYSVWTENTGELFF.

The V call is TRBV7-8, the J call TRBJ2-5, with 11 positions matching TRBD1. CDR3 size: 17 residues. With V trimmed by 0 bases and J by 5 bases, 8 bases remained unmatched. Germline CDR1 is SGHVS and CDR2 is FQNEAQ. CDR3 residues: CASSLAPDRGRLETQYF. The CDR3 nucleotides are TGTGCCAGCAGCTTAGCGCCGGACAGGGGGCGCCTGGAGACCCAGTACTTC. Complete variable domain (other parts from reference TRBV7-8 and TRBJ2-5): GAGVSQSPRYKVAKRGQDVALRCDPISGHVSLFWYQQALGQGPEFLTYFQNEAQLDKSGLPSDRFFAERPEGSVSTLKIQRTQQEDSAVYLCASSLAPDRGRLETQYFGPGTRLLVL.

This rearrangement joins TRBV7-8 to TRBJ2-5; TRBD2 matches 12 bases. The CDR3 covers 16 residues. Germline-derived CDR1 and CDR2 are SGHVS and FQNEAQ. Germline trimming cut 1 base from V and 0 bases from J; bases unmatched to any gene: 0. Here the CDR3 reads CASSLGTSGDQETQYF. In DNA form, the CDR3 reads TGTGCCAGCAGCTTAGGGACTAGCGGGGACCAAGAGACCCAGTACTTC.

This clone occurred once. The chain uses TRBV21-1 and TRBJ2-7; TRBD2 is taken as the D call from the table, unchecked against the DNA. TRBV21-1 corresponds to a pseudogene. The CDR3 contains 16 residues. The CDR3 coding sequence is TGTGCCAGCAGCATGAGTAGCGGGAGGGCCCTCTACGAGCAGTACTTC. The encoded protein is CASSMSSGRALYEQYF.

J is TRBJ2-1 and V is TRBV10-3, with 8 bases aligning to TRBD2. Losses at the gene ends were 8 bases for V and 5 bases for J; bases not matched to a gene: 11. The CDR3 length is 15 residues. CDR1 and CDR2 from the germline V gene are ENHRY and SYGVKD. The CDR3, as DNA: TGTGCCATCGGCCTTGGCAGCGGGAGAAACAATGAGCAGTTCTTC. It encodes CAIGLGSGRNNEQFF.

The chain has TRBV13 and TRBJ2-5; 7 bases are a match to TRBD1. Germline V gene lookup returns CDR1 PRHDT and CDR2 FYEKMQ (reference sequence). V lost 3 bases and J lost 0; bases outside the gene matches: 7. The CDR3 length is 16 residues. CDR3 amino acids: CASSFLGRGNQETQYF. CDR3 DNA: TGTGCCAGCAGCTTTCTCGGCAGGGGGAACCAAGAGACCCAGTACTTC. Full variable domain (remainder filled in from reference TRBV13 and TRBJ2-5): AAGVIQSPRHLIKEKRETATLKCYPIPRHDTVYWYQQGPGQDPQFLISFYEKMQSDKGSIPDRFSAQQFSDYHSELNMSSLELGDSALYFCASSFLGRGNQETQYFGPGTRLLVL.